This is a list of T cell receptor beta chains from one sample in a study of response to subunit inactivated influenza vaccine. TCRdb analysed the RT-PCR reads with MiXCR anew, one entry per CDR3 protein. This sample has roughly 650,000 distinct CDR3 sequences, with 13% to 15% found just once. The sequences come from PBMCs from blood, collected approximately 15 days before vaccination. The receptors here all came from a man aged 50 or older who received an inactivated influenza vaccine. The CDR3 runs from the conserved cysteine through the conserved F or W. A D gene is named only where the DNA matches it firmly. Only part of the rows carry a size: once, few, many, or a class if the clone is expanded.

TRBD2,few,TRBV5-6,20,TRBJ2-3,TGTGCCAGCAGCTGGCGGTCTAGCGGGGGATCCCCCTCTGTCACAGATACGCAGTATTTT,CASSWRSSGGSPSVTDTQYF
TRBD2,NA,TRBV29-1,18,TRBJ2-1,TGCAGCGCCGCCCCCCCGACTAGCGGGAGAGTTCGGAGGTTGGAGCAGTTCTTC,CSAAPPTSGRVRRLEQFF
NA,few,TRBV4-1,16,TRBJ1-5,TGCGCCAGCAGCCAAGCTGGCAGTCTCTCCAATCAGCCCCAGCATTTT,CASSQAGSLSNQPQHF
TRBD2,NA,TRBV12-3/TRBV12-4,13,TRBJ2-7,TGTGCCAGCACAGGCGGGGGAAAATACGAGCAGTACTTC,CASTGGGKYEQYF
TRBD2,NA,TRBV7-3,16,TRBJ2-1,TGTGCCAGCAGCCCCGGCGGAGCGGGAGTAACCAATGAGCAGTTCTTC,CASSPGGAGVTNEQFF
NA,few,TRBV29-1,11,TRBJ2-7,TGCAGCGTTAAAAGGGGTGCGGAGCAGTACTTC,CSVKRGAEQYF
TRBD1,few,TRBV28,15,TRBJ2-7,TGTGCCAGCAGCCGTCCGGGACAGGGAATAGTAGAGCAGTACTTC,CASSRPGQGIVEQYF
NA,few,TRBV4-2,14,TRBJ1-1,TGTGCCAGCAGCCAAGGTCTCCTGAACACTGAAGCTTTCTTT,CASSQGLLNTEAFF
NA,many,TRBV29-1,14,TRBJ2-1,TGCAGCGTTGATGGCGGGACCACCTACAATGAGCAGTTCTTC,CSVDGGTTYNEQFF
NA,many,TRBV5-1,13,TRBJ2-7,TGCGCCAGCAGCTTGTACGGTTCCTACGAGCAGTACTTC,CASSLYGSYEQYF
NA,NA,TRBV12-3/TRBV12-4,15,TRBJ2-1,TGTGCCAGCAGTTTAGTAATCTCCGGAGGCAATGAGCAGTTCTTC,CASSLVISGGNEQFF
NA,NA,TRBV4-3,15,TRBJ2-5,TGCGCCAGCAGCCAAGACAGGCCGGATGAAGGGACCCAGTACTTC,CASSQDRPDEGTQYF
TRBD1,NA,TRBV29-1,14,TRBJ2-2,TGCAGCGTTGGATATGGACAGGGCTCCGGGGAGCTGTTTTTT,CSVGYGQGSGELFF
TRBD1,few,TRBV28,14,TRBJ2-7,TGTGCCAGCAGACGACGACAGGGTCAGTACGAGCAGTACTTC,CASRRRQGQYEQYF
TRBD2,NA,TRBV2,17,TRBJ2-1,TGTGCCAGCAGTGAGAACTTAGCGGGAGCTGAGGCCTATGAGCAGTTCTTC,CASSENLAGAEAYEQFF
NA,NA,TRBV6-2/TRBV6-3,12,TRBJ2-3,TGTGCCAGCAGTTCGGGACCGGGTACGCAGTATTTT,CASSSGPGTQYF
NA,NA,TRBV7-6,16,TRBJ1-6,TGTGCCAGCAGCGACTCGGAGAGCTCCTATAATTCACCCCTCCACTTT,CASSDSESSYNSPLHF
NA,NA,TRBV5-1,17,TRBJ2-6,TGCGCCACCTCCCAGGGTGGTGGGACCTCTGGGGCCAACGTCCTGACTTTC,CATSQGGGTSGANVLTF
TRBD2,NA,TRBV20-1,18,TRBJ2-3,TGCAGTGCTAGAGTGGGGCTAGCGGCCCGGTCTAGCACAGATACGCAGTATTTT,CSARVGLAARSSTDTQYF
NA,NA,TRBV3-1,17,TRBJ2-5,TGTGCCAGCAGCCAGGACTTAGCGGTGAATGTGGAAGAGACCCAGTACTTC,CASSQDLAVNVEETQYF
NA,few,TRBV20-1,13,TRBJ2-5,TGCAGTGCTAGGCAGGAGTCAGGCGAGACCCAGTACTTC,CSARQESGETQYF
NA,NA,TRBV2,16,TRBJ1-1,TGTGCCAGCAGTGAATATAGGGGAATCATGAACACTGAAGCTTTCTTT,CASSEYRGIMNTEAFF
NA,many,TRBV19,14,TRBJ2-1,TGTGCCAGTGGGGACGTGAGCTCCTACAATGAGCAGTTCTTC,CASGDVSSYNEQFF
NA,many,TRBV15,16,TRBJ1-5,TGTGCCACCAGCAGACACACAGGTCGAGGCAATCAGCCCCAGCATTTT,CATSRHTGRGNQPQHF
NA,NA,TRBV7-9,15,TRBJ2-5,TGTGCCAGCAGCTCCCCCCGAAGAGGTCAGGAGACCCAGTACTTC,CASSSPRRGQETQYF
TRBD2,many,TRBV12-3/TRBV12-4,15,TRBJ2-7,TGTGCCAGCGGGACTCCGGGACTAGCGGGGGGCGAGCAGTACTTC,CASGTPGLAGGEQYF
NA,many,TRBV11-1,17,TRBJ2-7,TGTGCCAGCAGCTTAGGAGGAGGCGGCTGGGGATTCTACGAGCAGTACTTC,CASSLGGGGWGFYEQYF
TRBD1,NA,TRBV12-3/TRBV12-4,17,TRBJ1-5,TGTGCCAGCAGTTTAGGGGACAGGGAGGATAGCAATCAGCCCCAGCATTTT,CASSLGDREDSNQPQHF
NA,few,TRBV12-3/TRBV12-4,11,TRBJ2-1,TGTGCCAGCAGCCAAGAGGGTGAGCAGTTCTTC,CASSQEGEQFF
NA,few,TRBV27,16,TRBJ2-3,TGTGCCAGCAGTTCCCCGGGACAACGTATAACAGATACGCAGTATTTT,CASSSPGQRITDTQYF
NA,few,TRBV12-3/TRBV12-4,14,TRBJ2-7,TGTGCCAGCAGCGCTGGGGGGCTGGGTCACGAGCAGTACTTC,CASSAGGLGHEQYF
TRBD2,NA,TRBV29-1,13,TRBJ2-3,TGCAGCGTTCGAGGAGGGACTAGCGGGGAACATTATTTT,CSVRGGTSGEHYF
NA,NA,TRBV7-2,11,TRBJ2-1,TGTGCCAGCAGCGGATATGTTGAGCAGTTCTTC,CASSGYVEQFF
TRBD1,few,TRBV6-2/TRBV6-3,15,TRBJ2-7,TGTGCCAGCAGTAACGGACAGGGTAACCCGCACGAGCAGTACTTC,CASSNGQGNPHEQYF
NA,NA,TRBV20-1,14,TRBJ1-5,TGCAGTGCTAGAAGTCCCTATAGCAATCAGCCCCAGCATTTT,CSARSPYSNQPQHF
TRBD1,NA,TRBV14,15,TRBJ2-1,TGTGCCAGCAGCCATAGACAGGGCCTGGGCGATGAGCAGTTCTTC,CASSHRQGLGDEQFF
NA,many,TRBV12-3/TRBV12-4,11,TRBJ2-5,TGTGCCAGTCAGGGAGGAGAGACCCAGTACTTC,CASQGGETQYF
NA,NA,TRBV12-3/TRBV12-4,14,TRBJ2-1,TGTGCCAGCAGTTTGCCCGAACTTAGCGGAGAGCAGTTCTTC,CASSLPELSGEQFF
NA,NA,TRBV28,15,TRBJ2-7,TGTGCCAGCACCCCCTCGGCGCGACAAACCTACGAGCAGTACTTC,CASTPSARQTYEQYF
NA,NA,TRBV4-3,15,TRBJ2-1,TGCGCCAGCAGCCAAGATTTTTCAGACTACAATGAGCAGTTCTTC,CASSQDFSDYNEQFF
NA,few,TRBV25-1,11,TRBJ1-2,TGTGCCAGCAGAGAGCTTGGTGGCTACACCTTC,CASRELGGYTF
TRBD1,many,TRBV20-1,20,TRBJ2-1,TGCAGTGCTAGAGGATCGGGTGGGACAGTTCCGGGAAGCTCCTACAATGAGCAGTTCTTC,CSARGSGGTVPGSSYNEQFF
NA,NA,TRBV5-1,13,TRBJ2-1,TGCGCCAGCACCCTCGCAGACTACAATGAGCAGTTCTTC,CASTLADYNEQFF
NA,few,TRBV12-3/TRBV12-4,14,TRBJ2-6,TGTGCCAGCGCGACTTCCTCTGGGGCCAACGTCCTGACTTTC,CASATSSGANVLTF
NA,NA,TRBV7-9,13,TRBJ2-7,TGTGCCAGCAGCTTAACACAGCAATACGAGCAGTACTTC,CASSLTQQYEQYF
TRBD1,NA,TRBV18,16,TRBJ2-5,TGTGCCAGCTCACCAAACCCGGGACAGGGATCAGAGACCCAGTACTTC,CASSPNPGQGSETQYF
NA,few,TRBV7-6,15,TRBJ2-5,TGTGCCAGCAGCTTATTATCCGATAGACAAGAGACCCAGTACTTC,CASSLLSDRQETQYF